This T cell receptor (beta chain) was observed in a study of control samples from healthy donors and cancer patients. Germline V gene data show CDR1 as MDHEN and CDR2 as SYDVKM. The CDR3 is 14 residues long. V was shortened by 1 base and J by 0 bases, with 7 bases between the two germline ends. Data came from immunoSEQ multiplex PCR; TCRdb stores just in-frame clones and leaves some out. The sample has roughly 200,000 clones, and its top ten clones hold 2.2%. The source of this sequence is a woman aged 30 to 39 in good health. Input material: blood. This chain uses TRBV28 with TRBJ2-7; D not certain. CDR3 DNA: TGTGCCAGCAGTTTATTGGTAGACTCCTACGAGCAGTACTTC. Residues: CASSLLVDSYEQYF.